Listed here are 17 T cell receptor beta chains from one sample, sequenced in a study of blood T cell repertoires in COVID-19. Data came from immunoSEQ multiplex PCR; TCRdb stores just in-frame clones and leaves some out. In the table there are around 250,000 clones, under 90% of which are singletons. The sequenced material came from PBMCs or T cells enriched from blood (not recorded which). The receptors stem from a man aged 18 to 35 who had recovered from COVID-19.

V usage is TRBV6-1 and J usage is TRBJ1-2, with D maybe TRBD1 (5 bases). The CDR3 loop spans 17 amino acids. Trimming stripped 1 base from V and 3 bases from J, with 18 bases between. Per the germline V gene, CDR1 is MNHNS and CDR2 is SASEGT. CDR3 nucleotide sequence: TGTGCCAGCAGTGAAGGTCAGGGTCCTAGTCGATACTATGGCTACACCTTC. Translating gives CASSEGQGPSRYYGYTF.

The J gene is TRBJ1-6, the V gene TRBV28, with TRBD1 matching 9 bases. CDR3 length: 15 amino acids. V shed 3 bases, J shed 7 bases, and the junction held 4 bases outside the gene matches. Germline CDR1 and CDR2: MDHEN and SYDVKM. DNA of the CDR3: TGTGCCAGCAGTTTCAACACAGGGGGCAATTCACCCCTCCACTTT. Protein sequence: CASSFNTGGNSPLHF.

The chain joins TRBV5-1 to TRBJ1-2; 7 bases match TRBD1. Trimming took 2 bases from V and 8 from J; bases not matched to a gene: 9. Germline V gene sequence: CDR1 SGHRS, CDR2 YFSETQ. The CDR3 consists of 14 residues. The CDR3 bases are TGCGCCAGCAGCTTAACAGGGGTGGTGCAGGGCTACACCTTC. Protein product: CASSLTGVVQGYTF.

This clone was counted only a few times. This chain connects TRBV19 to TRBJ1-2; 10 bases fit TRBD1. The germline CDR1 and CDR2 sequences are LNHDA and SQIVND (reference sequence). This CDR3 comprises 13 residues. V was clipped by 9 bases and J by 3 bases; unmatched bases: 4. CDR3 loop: CASRQGAYYGYTF. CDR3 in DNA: TGTGCCAGCCGACAGGGGGCTTACTATGGCTACACCTTC.

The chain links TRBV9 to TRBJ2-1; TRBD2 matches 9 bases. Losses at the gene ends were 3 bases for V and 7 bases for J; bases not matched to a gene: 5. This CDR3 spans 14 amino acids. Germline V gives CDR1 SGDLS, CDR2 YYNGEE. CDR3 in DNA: TGTGCCAGCAGCGCCGGACTAGCGACTAATGAGCAGTTCTTC. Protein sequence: CASSAGLATNEQFF.

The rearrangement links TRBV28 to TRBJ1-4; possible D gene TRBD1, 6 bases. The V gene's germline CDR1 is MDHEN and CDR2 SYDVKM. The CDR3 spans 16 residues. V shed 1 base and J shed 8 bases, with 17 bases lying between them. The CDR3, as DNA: TGTGCCAGCAGTTTATTTTCAGGGGCAGGGAACGAAAAACTGTTTTTT. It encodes CASSLFSGAGNEKLFF.

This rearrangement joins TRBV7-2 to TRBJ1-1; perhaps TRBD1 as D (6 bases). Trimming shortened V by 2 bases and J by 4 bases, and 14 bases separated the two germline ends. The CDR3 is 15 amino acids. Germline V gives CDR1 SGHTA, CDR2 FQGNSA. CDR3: CASSLSPGESTEAFF. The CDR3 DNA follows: TGTGCCAGCAGCTTATCTCCAGGGGAGAGCACTGAAGCTTTCTTT.

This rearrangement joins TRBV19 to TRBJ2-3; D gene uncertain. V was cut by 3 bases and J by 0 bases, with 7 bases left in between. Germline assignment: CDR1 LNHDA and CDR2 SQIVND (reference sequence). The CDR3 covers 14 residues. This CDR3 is CASSIPGSTDTQYF. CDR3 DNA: TGTGCCAGTAGTATTCCCGGGAGCACAGATACGCAGTATTTT.

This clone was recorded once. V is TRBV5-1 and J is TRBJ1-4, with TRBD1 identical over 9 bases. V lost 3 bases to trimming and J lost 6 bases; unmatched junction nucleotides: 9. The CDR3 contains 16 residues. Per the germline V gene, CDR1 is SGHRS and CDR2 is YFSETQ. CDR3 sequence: CASSSRGQGLDEKLFF. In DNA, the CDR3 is TGCGCCAGCAGCTCGCGGGGACAGGGACTCGATGAAAAACTGTTTTTT.

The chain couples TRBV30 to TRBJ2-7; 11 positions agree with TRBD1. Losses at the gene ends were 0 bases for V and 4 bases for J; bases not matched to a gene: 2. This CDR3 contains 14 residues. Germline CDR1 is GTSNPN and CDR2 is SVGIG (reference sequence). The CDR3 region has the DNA TGTGCCTGGAGTGTAGGGGACAGGGGGTACGAGCAGTACTTC. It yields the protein CAWSVGDRGYEQYF.

Here the CDR3 reads CASIQGASTDTQYF. CDR3 nucleotides: TGTGCCAGCATTCAGGGGGCGAGCACAGATACGCAGTATTTT. V usage is TRBV7-9 and J usage is TRBJ2-3, with 8 bases identical to TRBD1. The CDR3 covers 14 residues. With V trimmed by 7 bases and J by 0 bases, 3 bases remained unmatched. Germline V lookup: CDR1 SEHNR, CDR2 FQNEAQ (reference sequence).

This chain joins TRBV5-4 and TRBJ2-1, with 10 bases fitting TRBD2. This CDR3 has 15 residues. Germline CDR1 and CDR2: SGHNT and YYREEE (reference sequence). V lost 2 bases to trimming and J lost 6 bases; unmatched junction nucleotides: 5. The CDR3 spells CASSFPGTSVNEQFF. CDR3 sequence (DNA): TGTGCCAGCAGCTTTCCCGGGACTAGCGTCAATGAGCAGTTCTTC.

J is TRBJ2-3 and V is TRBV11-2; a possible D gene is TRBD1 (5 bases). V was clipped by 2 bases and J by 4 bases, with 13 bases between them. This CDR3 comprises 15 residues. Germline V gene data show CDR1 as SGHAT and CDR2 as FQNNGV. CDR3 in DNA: TGTGCCAGCAGCTTACCAGGGTCGATGGCAGATACGCAGTATTTT. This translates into CASSLPGSMADTQYF.

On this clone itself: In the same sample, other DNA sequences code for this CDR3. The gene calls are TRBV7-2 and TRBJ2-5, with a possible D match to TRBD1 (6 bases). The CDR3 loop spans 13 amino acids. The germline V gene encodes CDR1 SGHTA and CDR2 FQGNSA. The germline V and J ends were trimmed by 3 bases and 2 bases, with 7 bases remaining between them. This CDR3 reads CASSLDRQETQYF. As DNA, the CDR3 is TGTGCCAGCAGCTTGGACAGACAAGAGACCCAGTACTTC.

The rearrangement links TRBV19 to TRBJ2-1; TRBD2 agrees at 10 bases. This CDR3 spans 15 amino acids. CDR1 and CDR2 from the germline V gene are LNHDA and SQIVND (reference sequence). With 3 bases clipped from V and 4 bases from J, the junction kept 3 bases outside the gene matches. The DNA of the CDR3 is TGTGCCAGTAGTATTGCACTAGCGGGGTACAATGAGCAGTTCTTC. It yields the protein CASSIALAGYNEQFF. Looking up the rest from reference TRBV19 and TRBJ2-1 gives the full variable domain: DGGITQSPKYLFRKEGQNVTLSCEQNLNHDAMYWYRQDPGQGLRLIYYSQIVNDFQKGDIAEGYSVSREKKESFPLTVTSAQKNPTAFYLCASSIALAGYNEQFFGPGTRLTVL.

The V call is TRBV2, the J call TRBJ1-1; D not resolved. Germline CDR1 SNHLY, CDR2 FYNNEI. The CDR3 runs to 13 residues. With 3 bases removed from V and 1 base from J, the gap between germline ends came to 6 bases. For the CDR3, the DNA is TGTGCCAGCAGTGATAACAGGAACACTGAAGCTTTCTTT. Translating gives CASSDNRNTEAFF. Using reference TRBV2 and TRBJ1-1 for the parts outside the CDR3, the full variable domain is EPEVTQTPSHQVTQMGQEVILRCVPISNHLYFYWYRQILGQKVEFLVSFYNNEISEKSEIFDDQFSVERPDGSNFTLKIRSTKLEDSAMYFCASSDNRNTEAFFGQGTRLTVV.

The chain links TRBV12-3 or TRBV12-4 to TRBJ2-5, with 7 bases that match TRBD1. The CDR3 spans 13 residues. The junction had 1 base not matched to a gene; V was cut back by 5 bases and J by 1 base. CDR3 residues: CASSGTVQETQYF. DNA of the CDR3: TGTGCCAGCAGTGGGACAGTCCAAGAGACCCAGTACTTC.